This entry concerns a single T cell receptor (beta chain). Its antigen is undetermined. This entry belongs to a study of T cell responses to AZD1222 COVID-19 vaccine. General study findings and limits: Within unmutated variant regions lay the reported targets of nearly half of spike-specific TCRs. Donors skewed white British and female; clonal diversity was possibly underestimated.

Measured with immunoSEQ multiplex PCR; TCRdb has only the in-frame clones, and not every one. The profile shows about 110,000 clones, about 90% of them singletons. This CDR3 contains 15 residues. CDR1 and CDR2 (germline): SGHTA, FQGNSA. Trimming took off 5 bases at V and 2 bases at J, with 15 bases between the two ends. This chain uses TRBV7-2 with TRBJ2-5; tentatively, D is TRBD1 or TRBD2 (5 bases each). The sequence was obtained from an adult in good health. The sequenced sample was peripheral blood, obtained on day 0 of AZD1222 vaccination. The CDR3 coding sequence is TGTGCCAGCAGCAATACCATGGGACCTCAAGAGACCCAGTACTTC. Encoded protein: CASSNTMGPQETQYF.